This T cell receptor (beta chain) came from a study of blood T cell repertoires in COVID-19. Only in-frame clones appear in the TCRdb table, and some are missing; sequencing was by immunoSEQ multiplex PCR. This table holds 240,000 or so clones, 70% to 85% found once. Germline trimming cut 5 bases from V and 4 bases from J; bases unmatched to any gene: 11. Germline lookup yields CDR1 LNHDA and CDR2 SQIVND (reference sequence). CDR3 length: 16 amino acids. Sequences were obtained from peripheral blood. The sequence came from an elderly woman with acute or convalescent COVID-19. The gene calls are TRBV19 and TRBJ1-5; 7 positions agree with TRBD1. The CDR3 spells CASSSLGGGGNQPQHF. DNA for the CDR3: TGTGCCAGTAGTTCACTAGGGGGCGGTGGGAATCAGCCCCAGCATTTT.